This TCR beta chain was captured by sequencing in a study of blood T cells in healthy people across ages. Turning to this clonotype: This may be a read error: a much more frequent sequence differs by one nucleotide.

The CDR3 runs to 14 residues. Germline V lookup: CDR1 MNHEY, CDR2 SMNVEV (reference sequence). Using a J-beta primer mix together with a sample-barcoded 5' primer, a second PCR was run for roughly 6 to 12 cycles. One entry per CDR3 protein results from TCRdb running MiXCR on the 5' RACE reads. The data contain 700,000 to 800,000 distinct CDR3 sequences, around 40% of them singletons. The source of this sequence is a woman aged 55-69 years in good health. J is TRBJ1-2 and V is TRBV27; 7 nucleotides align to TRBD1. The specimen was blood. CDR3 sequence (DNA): TGTGCCAACAGTTCCCAGGACAGGAACTATGGCTACACCTTC. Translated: CANSSQDRNYGYTF.